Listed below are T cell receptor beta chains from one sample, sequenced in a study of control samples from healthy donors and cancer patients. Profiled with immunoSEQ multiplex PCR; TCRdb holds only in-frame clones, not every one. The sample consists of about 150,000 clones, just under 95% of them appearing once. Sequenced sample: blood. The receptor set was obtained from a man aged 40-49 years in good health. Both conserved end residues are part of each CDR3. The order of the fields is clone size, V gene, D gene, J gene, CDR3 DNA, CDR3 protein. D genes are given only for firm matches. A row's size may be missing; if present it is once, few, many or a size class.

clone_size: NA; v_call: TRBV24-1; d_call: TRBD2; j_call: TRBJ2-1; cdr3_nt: TGTGCCACCAGTGGTTTTAGCGGGGGGCGAAGCTCCTACAATGAGCAGTTCTTC; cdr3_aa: CATSGFSGGRSSYNEQFF
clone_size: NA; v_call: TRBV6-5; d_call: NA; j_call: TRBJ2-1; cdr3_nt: TGTGCCAGCAGTTACTCGCGGGAAGGCAATGAGCAGTTCTTC; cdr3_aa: CASSYSREGNEQFF
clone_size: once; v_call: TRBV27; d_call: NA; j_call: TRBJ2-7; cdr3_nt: TGTGCCAGCAGTTTAATGGCAGGTAGCGACGAGCAGTACTTC; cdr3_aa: CASSLMAGSDEQYF
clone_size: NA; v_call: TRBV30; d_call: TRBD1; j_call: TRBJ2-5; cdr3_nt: TGTGCCTGGAGTGCGGGACAGGGAAAGACCCAGTACTTC; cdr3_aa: CAWSAGQGKTQYF
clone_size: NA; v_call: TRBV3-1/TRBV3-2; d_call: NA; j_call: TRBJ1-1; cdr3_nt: TGTGCCAGCAGCCAAGATTGGCCCAGAAATGAAGCTTTCTTT; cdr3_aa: CASSQDWPRNEAFF
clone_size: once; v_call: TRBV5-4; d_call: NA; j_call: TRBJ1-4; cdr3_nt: TGTGCCAGCAGCCCCGGACAGTTTAATGAAAAACTGTTTTTT; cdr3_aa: CASSPGQFNEKLFF
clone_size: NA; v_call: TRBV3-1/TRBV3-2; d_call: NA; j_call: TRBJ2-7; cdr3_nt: TGTGCCAGCAGCCATACACAGGGTTACGAGCAGTACTTC; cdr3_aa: CASSHTQGYEQYF
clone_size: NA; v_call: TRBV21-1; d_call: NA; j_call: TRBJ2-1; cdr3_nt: TGTGCCAGCAGCAAAGCCCTTGGAGGTGGTTACAATGAGCAGTTCTTC; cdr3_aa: CASSKALGGGYNEQFF
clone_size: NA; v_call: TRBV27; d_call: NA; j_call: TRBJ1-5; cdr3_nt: TGTGCCAGCAGTTTTCTGGGTCAGCCCCAGCATTTT; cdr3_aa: CASSFLGQPQHF
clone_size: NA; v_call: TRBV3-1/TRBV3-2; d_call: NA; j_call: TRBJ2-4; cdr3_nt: TGTGCCAGCAGCGACGCCAACAGCTTAAAAAGGATTCAGTACTTC; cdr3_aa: CASSDANSLKRIQYF
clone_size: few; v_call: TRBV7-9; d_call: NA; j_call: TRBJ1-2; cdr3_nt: TGTGCCAGCAGCTTGGCAGACTATGGCTACACCTTC; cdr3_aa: CASSLADYGYTF
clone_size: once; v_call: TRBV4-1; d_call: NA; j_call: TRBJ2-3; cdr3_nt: TGCGCCGCGGGGCTGGCTTACACAGATACGCAGTATTTT; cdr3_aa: CAAGLAYTDTQYF
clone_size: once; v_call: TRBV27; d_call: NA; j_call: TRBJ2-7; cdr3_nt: TGTGCCAGCAGCCGGACCAGGGACTCCTACGAGCAGTACTTC; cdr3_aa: CASSRTRDSYEQYF
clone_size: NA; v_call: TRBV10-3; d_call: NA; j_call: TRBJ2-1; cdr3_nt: TGTGCCATCAGTTCGGGGGGCCCGGTAAATGAGCAGTTCTTC; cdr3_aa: CAISSGGPVNEQFF
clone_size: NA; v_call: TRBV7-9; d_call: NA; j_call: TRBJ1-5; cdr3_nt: TGTGCCAGCAGCTTAGGGGGCATTGTCAATCAGCCCCAGCATTTT; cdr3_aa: CASSLGGIVNQPQHF
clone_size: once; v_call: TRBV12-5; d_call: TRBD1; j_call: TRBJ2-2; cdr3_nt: TGTGCTAGTGGTTTGAACCCTTTTACAGGGGGAGGCACCGGGGAGCTGTTTTTT; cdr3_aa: CASGLNPFTGGGTGELFF
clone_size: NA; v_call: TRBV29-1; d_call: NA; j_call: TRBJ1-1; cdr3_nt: TGCAGCGTTGCGGTCGTCGGTGAAGCTTTCTTT; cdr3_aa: CSVAVVGEAFF
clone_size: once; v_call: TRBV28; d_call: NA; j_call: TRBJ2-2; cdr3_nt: TGTGCCAGCAGTTCCCGAGGTAGGGGGAACACCGGGGAGCTGTTTTTT; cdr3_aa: CASSSRGRGNTGELFF
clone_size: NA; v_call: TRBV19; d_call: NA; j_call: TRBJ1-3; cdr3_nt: TGTGCCAGTAGTATTAGCGGCGGGCAACCCGGGAACACCATATATTTT; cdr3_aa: CASSISGGQPGNTIYF
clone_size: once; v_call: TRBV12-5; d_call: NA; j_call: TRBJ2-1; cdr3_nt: TGTGCTAGTGGTTTGGTACTCCTGTCGGAAAGCAATGAGCAGTTCTTC; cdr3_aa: CASGLVLLSESNEQFF
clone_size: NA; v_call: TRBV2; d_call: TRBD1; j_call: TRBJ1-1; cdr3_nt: TGTGCCAGCTTTCCCGACAGGGGGGGAGCTTTCTTT; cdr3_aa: CASFPDRGGAFF
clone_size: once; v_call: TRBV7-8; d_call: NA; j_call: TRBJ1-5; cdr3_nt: TGTGCCAGCAGTCGGGGGGGGGCCGGTCAGCCCCAGCATTTT; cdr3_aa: CASSRGGAGQPQHF
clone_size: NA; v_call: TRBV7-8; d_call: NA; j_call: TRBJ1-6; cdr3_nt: TGTGCCAGCAGCTTAGGGGCTGGGAATTCACCCCTCCACTTT; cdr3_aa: CASSLGAGNSPLHF
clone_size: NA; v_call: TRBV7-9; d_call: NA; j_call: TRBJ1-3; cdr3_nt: TGTGCCAGCAGTCTACTCACAGGGTCCGGAAACACCATATATTTT; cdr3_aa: CASSLLTGSGNTIYF
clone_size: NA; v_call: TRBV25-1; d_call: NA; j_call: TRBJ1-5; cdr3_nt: TGTGCCAGCAGTAGGGGTCAGCCCCAGCATTTT; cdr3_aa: CASSRGQPQHF
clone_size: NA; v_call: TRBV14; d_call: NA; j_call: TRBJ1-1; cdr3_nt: TGTGCCAGCAGCCAAAGTACCGGGGGAAGGGCTGAAGCTTTCTTT; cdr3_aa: CASSQSTGGRAEAFF
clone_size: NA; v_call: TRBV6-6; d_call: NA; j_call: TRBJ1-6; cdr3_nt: TGTGCCAGCAGTTACCAGGGTGAAAGCTCACCCCTCCACTTT; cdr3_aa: CASSYQGESSPLHF
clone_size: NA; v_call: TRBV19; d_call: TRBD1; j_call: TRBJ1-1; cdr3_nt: TGTGCCAGTAGCCCGACAGGGGTTAAGACTGAAGCTTTCTTT; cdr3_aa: CASSPTGVKTEAFF
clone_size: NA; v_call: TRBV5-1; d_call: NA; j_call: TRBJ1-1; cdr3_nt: TGCGCCAGCAGCCGACAAAGGGGGGAGGCTGAAGCTTTCTTT; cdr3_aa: CASSRQRGEAEAFF
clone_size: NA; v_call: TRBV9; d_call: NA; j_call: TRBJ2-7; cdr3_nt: TGTGCCAGCAGCGTAGGGGGCGGACACACCTACGAGCAGTACTTC; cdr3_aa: CASSVGGGHTYEQYF
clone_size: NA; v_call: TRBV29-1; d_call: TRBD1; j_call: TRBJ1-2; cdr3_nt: TGCAGCGTTGAACACCGGGGGCAGGGGGCGCGCGGCTACACCTTC; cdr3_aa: CSVEHRGQGARGYTF
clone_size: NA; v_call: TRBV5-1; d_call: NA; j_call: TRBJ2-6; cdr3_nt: TGCGCCAGCAGCTTGCTGCAGCCTGGGGCCAACGTCCTGACTTTC; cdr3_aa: CASSLLQPGANVLTF
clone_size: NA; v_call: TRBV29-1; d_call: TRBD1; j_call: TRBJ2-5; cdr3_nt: TGCAGCGTTCAGGGGGCAGGGGAGACCCAGTACTTC; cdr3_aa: CSVQGAGETQYF
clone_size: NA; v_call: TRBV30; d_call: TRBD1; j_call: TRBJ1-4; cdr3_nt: TGTGCCTGGAGTACAGGGGCCTCTGAAAAACTGTTTTTT; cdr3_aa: CAWSTGASEKLFF
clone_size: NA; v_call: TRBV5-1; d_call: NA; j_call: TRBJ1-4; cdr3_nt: TGCGCCAGCAGCCCCGGACACCTCGACGGAAAACTGTTTTTT; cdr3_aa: CASSPGHLDGKLFF
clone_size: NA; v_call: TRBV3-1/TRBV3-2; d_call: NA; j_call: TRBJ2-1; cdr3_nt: TGTGCCAGCAGCCAAGACCTACCCACTCAGTTCTTC; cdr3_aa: CASSQDLPTQFF
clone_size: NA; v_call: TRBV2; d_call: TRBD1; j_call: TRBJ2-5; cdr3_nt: TGTGCCAGCAACCGACAGGGGGGTATGGAGACCCAGTACTTC; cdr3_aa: CASNRQGGMETQYF
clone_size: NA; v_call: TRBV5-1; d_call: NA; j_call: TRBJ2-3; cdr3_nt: TGCGCCAGCAGCTCGGCCAGTCCAGGTACGCAGTATTTT; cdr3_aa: CASSSASPGTQYF
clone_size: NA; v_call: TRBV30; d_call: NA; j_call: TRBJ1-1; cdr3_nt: TGTGCCTGGAGTGTAGGAGGGGGCACTGAAGCTTTCTTT; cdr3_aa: CAWSVGGGTEAFF
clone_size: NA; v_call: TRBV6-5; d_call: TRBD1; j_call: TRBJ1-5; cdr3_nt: TGTGCCAGCAGCAGACAGGGGACGGAGCAGCCCCAGCATTTT; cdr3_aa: CASSRQGTEQPQHF
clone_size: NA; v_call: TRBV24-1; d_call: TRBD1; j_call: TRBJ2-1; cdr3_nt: TGTGCCACCAGTGATGGACAGGGGTCCTACAATGAGCAGTTCTTC; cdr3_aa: CATSDGQGSYNEQFF
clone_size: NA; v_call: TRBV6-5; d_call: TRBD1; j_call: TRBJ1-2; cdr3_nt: TGTGCCAGCATTCACCCGACAGGGGCGAACTATGGCTACACCTTC; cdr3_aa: CASIHPTGANYGYTF
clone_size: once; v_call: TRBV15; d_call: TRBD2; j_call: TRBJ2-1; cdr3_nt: TGTGCCACCAGCAGACCCCTACTAGCGGGGGTTTACAATGAGCAGTTCTTC; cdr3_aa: CATSRPLLAGVYNEQFF
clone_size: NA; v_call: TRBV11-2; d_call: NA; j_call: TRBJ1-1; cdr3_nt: TGTGCCAGCAGCCTCCGGACAGCTTTGAACACTGAAGCTTTCTTT; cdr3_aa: CASSLRTALNTEAFF
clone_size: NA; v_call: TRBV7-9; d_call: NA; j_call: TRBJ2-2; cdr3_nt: TGTGCCAGCAGCAGCACGGGTCCCCCGAGCACCGGGGAGCTGTTTTTT; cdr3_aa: CASSSTGPPSTGELFF
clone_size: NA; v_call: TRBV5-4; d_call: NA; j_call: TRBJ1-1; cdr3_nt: TGTGCCAGCAGCCCCCGATCATCGGGGAGGTTAGACACTGAAGCTTTCTTT; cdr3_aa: CASSPRSSGRLDTEAFF
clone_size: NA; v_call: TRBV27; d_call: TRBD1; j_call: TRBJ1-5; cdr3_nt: TGTGCCAGCAGTTCCCAGGGGGGATATCAGCCCCAGCATTTT; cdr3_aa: CASSSQGGYQPQHF
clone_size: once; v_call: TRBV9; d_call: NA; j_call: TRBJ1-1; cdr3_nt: TGTGCCAGCAGCGTAGTCCCAGCAGGGGACACTGAAGCTTTCTTT; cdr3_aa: CASSVVPAGDTEAFF
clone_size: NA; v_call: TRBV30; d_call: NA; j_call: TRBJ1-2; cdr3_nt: TGTGCCTGGAGTGGCGGGACGGGCTATGGCTACACCTTC; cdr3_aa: CAWSGGTGYGYTF
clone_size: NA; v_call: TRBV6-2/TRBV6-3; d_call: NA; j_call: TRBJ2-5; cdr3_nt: TGTGCCAGCAGTTACTCGAGACAGACCCAGTACTTC; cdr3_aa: CASSYSRQTQYF
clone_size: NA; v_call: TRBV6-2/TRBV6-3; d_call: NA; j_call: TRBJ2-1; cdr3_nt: TGTGCCAGCAGTTACTTGGGGGCCTACAATGAGCAGTTCTTC; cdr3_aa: CASSYLGAYNEQFF
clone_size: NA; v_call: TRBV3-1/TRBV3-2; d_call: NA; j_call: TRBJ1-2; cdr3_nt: TGTGCCAGCAGCCAAGAAAACAGGGATAACTATGGCTACACCTTC; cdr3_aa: CASSQENRDNYGYTF
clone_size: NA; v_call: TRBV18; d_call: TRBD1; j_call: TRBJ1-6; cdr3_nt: TGTGCCAGCTCACCAGGGGGACAGGTTGCCCGGGCAACACCCCTCCACTTT; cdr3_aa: CASSPGGQVARATPLHF
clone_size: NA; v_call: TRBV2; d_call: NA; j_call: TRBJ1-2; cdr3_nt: TGTGCCAGCAGTCCGATCCGGGGCAGGGGCTATGGCTACACCTTC; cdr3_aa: CASSPIRGRGYGYTF
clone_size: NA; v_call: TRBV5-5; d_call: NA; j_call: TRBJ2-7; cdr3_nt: TGTGCCAGCAGCTTCGCCGGGGGCTACTACGAGCAGTACTTC; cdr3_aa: CASSFAGGYYEQYF
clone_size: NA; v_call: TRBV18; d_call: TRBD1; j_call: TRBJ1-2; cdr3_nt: TGTGCCAGCTCACCTGACAGGGGAAGGACATTCTATGGCTACACCTTC; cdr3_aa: CASSPDRGRTFYGYTF
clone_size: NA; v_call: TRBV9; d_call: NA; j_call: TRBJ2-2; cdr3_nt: TGTGCCAGCAGCGTAGGTTTCGGGGCGAGAGACACCGGGGAGCTGTTTTTT; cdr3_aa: CASSVGFGARDTGELFF
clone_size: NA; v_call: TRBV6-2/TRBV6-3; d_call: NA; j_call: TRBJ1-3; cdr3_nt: TGTGCCAGCAGTAAAGGGACCAAGAGCGCTGGAAACACCATATATTTT; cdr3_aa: CASSKGTKSAGNTIYF
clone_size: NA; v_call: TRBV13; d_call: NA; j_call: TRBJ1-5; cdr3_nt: TGTGCCAGCGCTGCGCGACAACTCAATCAGCCCCAGCATTTT; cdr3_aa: CASAARQLNQPQHF
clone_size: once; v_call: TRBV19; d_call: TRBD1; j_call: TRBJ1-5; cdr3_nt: TGTGCCAGTAGTCCCGGACAGGGGGAGCAGCCCCAGCATTTT; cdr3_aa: CASSPGQGEQPQHF